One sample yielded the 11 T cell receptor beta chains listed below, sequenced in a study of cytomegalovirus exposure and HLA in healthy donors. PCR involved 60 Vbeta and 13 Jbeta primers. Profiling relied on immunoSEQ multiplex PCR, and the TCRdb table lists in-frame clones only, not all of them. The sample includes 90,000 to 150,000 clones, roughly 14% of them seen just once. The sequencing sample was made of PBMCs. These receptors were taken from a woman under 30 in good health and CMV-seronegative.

This CDR3 reads CAWSVGGGLRTAFF. DNA of the CDR3: TGTGCCTGGAGTGTAGGGGGGGGTCTTCGTACAGCTTTCTTT. V usage is TRBV30 and J usage is TRBJ1-1; possibly TRBD1 for D (6 bases). CDR1 and CDR2 from the germline V gene are GTSNPN and SVGIG (reference sequence). Trimming stripped 0 bases from V and 10 bases from J, with 18 bases between. CDR3 length equals 14 residues.

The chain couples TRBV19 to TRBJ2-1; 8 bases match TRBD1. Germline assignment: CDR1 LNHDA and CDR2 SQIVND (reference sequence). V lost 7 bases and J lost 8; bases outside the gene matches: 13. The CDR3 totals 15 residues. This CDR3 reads CASTDTGQGGDEQFF. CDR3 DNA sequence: TGTGCCAGTACGGATACAGGACAGGGTGGAGATGAGCAGTTCTTC.

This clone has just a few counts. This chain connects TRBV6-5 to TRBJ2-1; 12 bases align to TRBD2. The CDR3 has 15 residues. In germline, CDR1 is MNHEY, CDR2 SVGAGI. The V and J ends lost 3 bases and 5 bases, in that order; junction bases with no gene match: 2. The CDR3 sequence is CASSYTSGGNNEQFF. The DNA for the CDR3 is TGTGCCAGCAGTTATACTAGCGGGGGGAACAATGAGCAGTTCTTC.

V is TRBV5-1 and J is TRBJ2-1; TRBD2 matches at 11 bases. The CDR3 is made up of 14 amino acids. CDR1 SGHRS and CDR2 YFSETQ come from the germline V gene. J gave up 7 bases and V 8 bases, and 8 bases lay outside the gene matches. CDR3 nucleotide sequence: TGCGCCAGTTTAGCGGGAGGGCCGTTGAATGAGCAGTTCTTC. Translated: CASLAGGPLNEQFF. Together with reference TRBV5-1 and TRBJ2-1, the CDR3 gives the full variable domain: KAGVTQTPRYLIKTRGQQVTLSCSPISGHRSVSWYQQTPGQGLQFLFEYFSETQRNKGNFPGRFSGRQFSNSRSEMNVSTLELGDSALYLCASLAGGPLNEQFFGPGTRLTVL.

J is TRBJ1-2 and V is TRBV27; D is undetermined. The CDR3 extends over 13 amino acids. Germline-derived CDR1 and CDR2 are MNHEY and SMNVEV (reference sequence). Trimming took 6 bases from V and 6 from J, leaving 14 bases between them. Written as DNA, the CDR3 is TGTGCCAGCAGCCCCCGGAGGTTTGATGGCTACACCTTC. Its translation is CASSPRRFDGYTF.

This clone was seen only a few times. In nucleotides, the CDR3 is TGTGCCAGCAGGCGACAGGTATCGGGCAATCAGCCCCAGCATTTT. Its translation is CASRRQVSGNQPQHF. V usage is TRBV7-2 and J usage is TRBJ1-5; a weak D match, TRBD1 (6 bases). The germline V and J ends were trimmed by 6 bases and 2 bases, with 14 bases remaining between them. Germline V gene data show CDR1 as SGHTA and CDR2 as FQGNSA. This CDR3 comprises 15 residues. Full variable domain (remainder filled in from reference TRBV7-2 and TRBJ1-5): GAGVSQSPSNKVTEKGKDVELRCDPISGHTALYWYRQSLGQGLEFLIYFQGNSAPDKSGLPSDRFSAERTGGSVSTLTIQRTQQEDSAVYLCASRRQVSGNQPQHFGDGTRLSIL.

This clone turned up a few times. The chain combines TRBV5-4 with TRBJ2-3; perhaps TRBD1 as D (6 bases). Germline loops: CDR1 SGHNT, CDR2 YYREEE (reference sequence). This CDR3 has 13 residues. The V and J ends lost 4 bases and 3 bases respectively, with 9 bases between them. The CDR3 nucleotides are TGTGCCAGCAGCAACAGGGTAACAGATACGCAGTATTTT. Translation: CASSNRVTDTQYF.

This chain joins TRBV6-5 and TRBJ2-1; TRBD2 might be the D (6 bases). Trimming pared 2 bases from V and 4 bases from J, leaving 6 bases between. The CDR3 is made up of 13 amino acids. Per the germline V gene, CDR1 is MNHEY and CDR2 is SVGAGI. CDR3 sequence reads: CASSYGGYNEQFF. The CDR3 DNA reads TGTGCCAGCAGTTACGGGGGGTACAATGAGCAGTTCTTC.

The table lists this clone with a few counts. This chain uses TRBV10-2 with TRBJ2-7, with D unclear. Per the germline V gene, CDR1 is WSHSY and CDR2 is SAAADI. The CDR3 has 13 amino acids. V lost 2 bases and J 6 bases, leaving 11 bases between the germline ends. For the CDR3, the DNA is TGCGCCAGCAGTGAGATCACCGCGGCCGAGCAGTACTTC. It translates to CASSEITAAEQYF.

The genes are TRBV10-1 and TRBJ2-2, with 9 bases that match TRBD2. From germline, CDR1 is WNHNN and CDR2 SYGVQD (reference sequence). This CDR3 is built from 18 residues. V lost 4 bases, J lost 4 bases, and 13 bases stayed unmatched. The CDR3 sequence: CASSVRVSGTSTTGELFF. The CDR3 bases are TGCGCCAGCAGTGTAAGGGTCTCGGGGACTAGCACCACCGGGGAGCTGTTTTTT.

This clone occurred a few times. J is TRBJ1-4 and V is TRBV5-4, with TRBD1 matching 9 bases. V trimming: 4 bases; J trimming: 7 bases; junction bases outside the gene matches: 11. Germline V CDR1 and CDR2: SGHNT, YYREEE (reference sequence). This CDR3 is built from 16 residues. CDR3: CASSLKLTGGGEKLFF. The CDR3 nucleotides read TGTGCCAGCAGCCTGAAGCTGACAGGGGGAGGTGAAAAACTGTTTTTT.